This T cell receptor beta chain is from a study of blood T cell repertoires in COVID-19. Overall study context: PBMCs, B-cell-depleted T cells, or T cells provided the cDNA or gDNA that made up the material.

Assay: immunoSEQ multiplex PCR; the TCRdb copy retains only in-frame clones and omits some. The sample shows 100,000 to 150,000 clones, roughly 86% of them seen only once. Recruited during active infection, patients (from Seattle) were subsequently followed longitudinally. The material sequenced was peripheral blood. This TCR was sampled from a woman in her seventies with COVID-19, enrolled during active disease.

The CDR3 coding sequence is TGTGCCAGCAGCTTGAGTCGGGACAGGGCGTTCGCTAATGAAAAACTGTTTTTT. It codes for CASSLSRDRAFANEKLFF. J is TRBJ1-4 and V is TRBV5-4; 9 bases match TRBD1. Per the germline V gene, CDR1 is SGHNT and CDR2 is YYREEE (reference sequence). The V gene end was trimmed by 1 base and the J gene end by 3 bases; junction bases not matched to a gene: 10. The CDR3 is 18 amino acids.